This is a list of T cell receptor beta chains from one sample in a study of immune cell composition in non-small cell lung cancer. Sequencing used immunoSEQ multiplex PCR; TCRdb keeps in-frame clones, though not all of them. This sample yields roughly 14,000 clones, of which around 68% are seen a single time; 7.5% belongs to the top ten. Material for sequencing was lung tumor tissue. The receptor source for this set is a human donor with non-small cell lung cancer. Both conserved end residues are part of each CDR3. Fields, in order: V gene, D gene, J gene, clone size, CDR3 protein, CDR3 DNA. A D gene is named only where the DNA matches it firmly. The size of a clone is reported for some rows only, either as once, few or many, or as a class for expanded clones.

TRBV30	NA	TRBJ1-3	NA	CAWSVSGRNTIYF	TGTGCCTGGAGTGTATCAGGGCGAAACACCATATATTTT
TRBV27	TRBD1	TRBJ1-1	NA	CASSFGGRGNFWNTEAFF	TGTGCCAGCAGTTTTGGTGGCAGGGGGAATTTTTGGAACACTGAAGCTTTCTTT
TRBV10-1	TRBD1	TRBJ1-2	NA	CASSPGQGVSGYTF	TGCGCCAGCAGTCCGGGACAGGGGGTTTCTGGCTACACCTTC
TRBV5-5	NA	TRBJ2-5	NA	CASSLGGGGETQYF	TGTGCCAGCAGCCTCGGAGGGGGAGGGGAGACCCAGTACTTC
TRBV6-1	TRBD1	TRBJ1-5	NA	CASSVSGQNNQPQHF	TGTGCCAGCAGTGTTTCGGGACAGAACAATCAGCCCCAGCATTTT
TRBV5-1	NA	TRBJ2-2	NA	CASIHQPPATLNTGELFF	TGCGCCAGCATCCATCAACCTCCAGCGACTCTCAACACCGGGGAGCTGTTTTTT
TRBV10-3	NA	TRBJ1-2	NA	CAISESADSIGGYTF	TGTGCCATCAGTGAGTCCGCGGATTCGATAGGTGGCTACACCTTC
TRBV4-1	NA	TRBJ1-2	few	CASSPNPTGRNYGYTF	TGCGCCAGCAGCCCAAACCCCACAGGGCGGAACTATGGCTACACCTTC
TRBV30	TRBD2	TRBJ2-2	NA	CAWRSSGAYTGELFF	TGTGCCTGGAGGTCTAGCGGGGCGTACACCGGGGAGCTGTTTTTT
TRBV6-6	NA	TRBJ1-6	NA	CASSYRSLNSPLHF	TGTGCCAGCAGTTACCGGTCTCTTAATTCACCCCTCCACTTT
TRBV2	NA	TRBJ2-1	NA	CARSGDRHNEQFF	TGTGCGAGGAGTGGTGACAGGCACAATGAGCAGTTCTTC
TRBV30	TRBD1	TRBJ1-5	NA	CAWSVQGSYNQPQHF	TGTGCCTGGAGTGTACAGGGGAGTTACAATCAGCCCCAGCATTTT
TRBV5-1	TRBD1	TRBJ1-3	NA	CASSRGHRGWEGNTIYF	TGCGCCAGCAGCCGGGGACACAGGGGATGGGAAGGAAACACCATATATTTT
TRBV11-3	NA	TRBJ2-7	NA	CASSLLTGYEQYF	TGTGCCAGCAGCTTATTAACGGGTTACGAGCAGTACTTC
TRBV6-6	TRBD1	TRBJ2-7	NA	CASLRDRANYEQYF	TGTGCCAGCCTCCGGGACAGAGCTAACTACGAGCAGTACTTC
TRBV6-5	NA	TRBJ1-2	once	CASSGAGGYGYTF	TGTGCCAGCTCGGGAGCGGGCGGCTATGGCTACACCTTC
TRBV4-1	NA	TRBJ2-1	few	CASSRGGLNEQFF	TGCGCCAGCAGCCGGGGGGGCTTAAATGAGCAGTTCTTC
TRBV6-1	TRBD1	TRBJ1-2	NA	CASSDFAGQGNYGYTF	TGTGCCAGCAGTGATTTTGCGGGACAGGGAAACTATGGCTACACCTTC
TRBV6-6	NA	TRBJ1-3	NA	CASTITDSGNTIYF	TGTGCCAGCACCATCACTGACTCTGGAAACACCATATATTTT
TRBV19	TRBD1	TRBJ1-5	NA	CASGTGYSNQPQHF	TGTGCCAGCGGGACAGGGTATAGCAATCAGCCCCAGCATTTT
TRBV11-2	TRBD1	TRBJ1-2	NA	CASSDPGGGNEKGYTF	TGTGCCAGCAGCGATCCAGGGGGCGGAAATGAAAAGGGCTACACCTTC
TRBV2	NA	TRBJ1-1	NA	CASSADRSTEAFF	TGTGCCAGCAGCGCTGACAGGAGCACTGAAGCTTTCTTT
TRBV2	NA	TRBJ1-1	NA	CASKLTGSAEAFF	TGTGCCAGCAAATTGACCGGGTCGGCTGAAGCTTTCTTT
TRBV9	NA	TRBJ1-2	NA	CASSVSSSPSGGYTF	TGTGCCAGCAGCGTTTCCTCGAGCCCTTCGGGAGGCTACACCTTC
TRBV6-5	NA	TRBJ1-2	NA	CASSYSEGLYGYTF	TGTGCCAGCAGTTACTCGGAGGGTTTATATGGCTACACCTTC
TRBV6-1	NA	TRBJ1-2	once	CASSADTYRAYGYTF	TGTGCCAGCAGTGCGGACACCTACAGGGCCTATGGCTACACCTTC
TRBV29-1	NA	TRBJ2-1	NA	CSQSESSYNEQFF	TGCAGCCAATCCGAGAGCTCCTACAATGAGCAGTTCTTC
TRBV5-1	NA	TRBJ1-1	few	CASSLLPGNTEAFF	TGCGCCAGCAGCTTGCTCCCCGGGAACACTGAAGCTTTCTTT
TRBV6-4	TRBD1	TRBJ2-3	NA	CASSDRRPGQDITDTQYF	TGTGCCAGCAGTGACCGGCGCCCGGGACAGGATATCACAGATACGCAGTATTTT
TRBV6-5	TRBD1	TRBJ1-1	NA	CASTPTGVTEAFF	TGTGCCAGCACCCCGACAGGGGTCACTGAAGCTTTCTTT
TRBV5-6	NA	TRBJ1-2	few	CASSLVGREDGYTF	TGTGCCAGCAGCTTGGTGGGCAGGGAGGATGGCTACACCTTC
TRBV5-4	NA	TRBJ1-1	NA	CASSLSDFFNTEAFF	TGTGCCAGCAGCCTTTCGGACTTTTTTAACACTGAAGCTTTCTTT
TRBV6-5	TRBD1	TRBJ2-2	NA	CASSYSQGAGELFF	TGTGCCAGCAGTTACTCCCAGGGGGCCGGGGAGCTGTTTTTT
TRBV11-2	TRBD1	TRBJ2-5	once	CASSQGTGTLIETQYF	TGTGCCAGCAGCCAAGGGACAGGGACGTTGATCGAGACCCAGTACTTC
TRBV7-3	TRBD2	TRBJ2-1	NA	CASSSSGGHNEQFF	TGTGCCAGCAGCTCTAGCGGGGGTCACAATGAGCAGTTCTTC
TRBV23-1	NA	TRBJ2-7	few	CASRTLTGISYEQYF	TGCGCCAGCAGGACCCTAACCGGGATCTCCTACGAGCAGTACTTC
TRBV19	NA	TRBJ1-1	NA	CASRGLRGTEAFF	TGTGCCAGTAGAGGGTTAAGGGGAACTGAAGCTTTCTTT